This section outlines one TCR beta chain sequence together with its context. In the source study's methods: Amplification with reference gene primers provided the estimates of nucleated cell counts. The data were produced by immunoSEQ multiplex PCR, yet TCRdb's version contains in-frame clones alone and is incomplete. V, J and clone size are those of that table, while D and trimming were read from the DNA. The sample has approximately 89,000 clones, about four fifths seen once. The sample is drawn from a study of blood T cell repertoires in COVID-19. The overall study: Sites across the United States, Italy and Spain contributed samples from acute and convalescent COVID-19. Sample material is recorded as cDNA or gDNA derived from T cells, B-cell-depleted T cells, or PBMCs.

Source material: peripheral blood. The receptor was isolated from a human donor in a cohort sampled during active COVID-19.

The CDR3 region is CASSQDMPGLTDTQYF. CDR3 nucleotides: TGTGCCAGCAGCCAAGATATGCCAGGGCTCACAGATACGCAGTATTTT. V and J are TRBV14 and TRBJ2-3; D may be TRBD1 (5 bases). The ends were cut back, 0 bases at V and 2 bases at J, with 12 bases in the middle. The CDR3 runs to 16 residues. The germline V gene has CDR1 SGHDN and CDR2 FVKESK.